A single sample gave rise to the 25 T cell receptor beta chains below, sequenced in a study of shared clonotypes between healthy human individuals. The table came from immunoSEQ multiplex PCR; TCRdb's copy has only in-frame clones and leaves some out. The sample consists of some 1 million clones, about three quarters of them appearing once. Sequencing used memory CD4+ T cells sorted from blood. Subset: CD45RA-negative fraction. Source of these receptors: a man aged 18 to 30 in good health.

In its sample, this clone was seen a few times. V is TRBV4-1 and J is TRBJ2-1, with 9 bases fitting TRBD2. Germline V gene sequence: CDR1 MGHRA, CDR2 YSYEKL. This CDR3 spans 17 amino acids. J was trimmed by 7 bases and V by 1 base; bases with no gene match: 11. The chain's CDR3 is CASSQGRASGAGNEQFF. CDR3 sequence (DNA): TGCGCCAGCAGCCAAGGCCGGGCTAGCGGGGCTGGGAATGAGCAGTTCTTC.

CDR3 residues: CASRQDNYEQYF. The CDR3 DNA reads TGTGCCAGCAGGCAGGACAACTACGAGCAGTACTTC. The chain carries TRBV2 and TRBJ2-7, with a weak D call TRBD1 (5 bases). Trimming left V 6 bases short and J 3 bases short, with 9 bases between. The germline V gene encodes CDR1 SNHLY and CDR2 FYNNEI. CDR3 length: 12 amino acids.

The V and J genes are TRBV7-2 and TRBJ1-2; D is uncertain. The CDR3 has 15 amino acids. V was pared by 5 bases and J by 7 bases, with 20 bases between. The germline V gene has CDR1 SGHTA and CDR2 FQGNSA. The chain's CDR3 is CASSGPLATTSGYTF. The DNA for the CDR3 is TGTGCCAGCAGCGGACCCCTAGCTACTACCTCTGGCTACACCTTC. The full variable domain, in which reference TRBV7-2 and TRBJ1-2 provide the parts outside the CDR3, is GAGVSQSPSNKVTEKGKDVELRCDPISGHTALYWYRQSLGQGLEFLIYFQGNSAPDKSGLPSDRFSAERTGGSVSTLTIQRTQQEDSAVYLCASSGPLATTSGYTFGSGTRLTVV.

In the case of this clone: Other DNA sequences in this sample translate to the same CDR3. The J gene is TRBJ2-7, the V gene TRBV19, with D perhaps TRBD1 (5 bases). The CDR3 spans 14 residues. The ends were cut back, 1 base at V and 2 bases at J, with 9 bases in the middle. Germline lookup yields CDR1 LNHDA and CDR2 SQIVND (reference sequence). CDR3 DNA: TGTGCCAGTAGTATAGCCGACAGAGCCTACGAGCAGTACTTC. Protein: CASSIADRAYEQYF. Looking up the rest from reference TRBV19 and TRBJ2-7 gives the full variable domain: DGGITQSPKYLFRKEGQNVTLSCEQNLNHDAMYWYRQDPGQGLRLIYYSQIVNDFQKGDIAEGYSVSREKKESFPLTVTSAQKNPTAFYLCASSIADRAYEQYFGPGTRLTVT.

This clone was observed a single time. This chain links TRBV6-4 with TRBJ2-1; maybe TRBD2 (6 bases). CDR1 is MRHNA, CDR2 SNTAGT, per germline. V gave up 0 bases and J gave up 0 bases, with 12 bases separating them. The CDR3 spans 17 residues. The CDR3 spells CASSDSAAGLSYNEQFF. DNA for the CDR3: TGTGCCAGCAGTGACTCCGCGGCGGGACTCTCCTACAATGAGCAGTTCTTC.

The chain links TRBV4-1 to TRBJ2-7, with 14 bases lining up with TRBD2. Germline CDR1 reads MGHRA; CDR2 reads YSYEKL. This CDR3 region has 17 residues. V lost 1 base to trimming and J lost 4 bases; unmatched junction nucleotides: 6. This CDR3 is CASSQATSGRAKYEQYF. CDR3 in DNA: TGCGCCAGCAGCCAAGCGACTAGCGGGAGGGCCAAGTACGAGCAGTACTTC.

V usage is TRBV7-6 and J usage is TRBJ1-4; possibly TRBD1 for D (5 bases). The CDR3 extends over 16 amino acids. V lost 5 bases, J lost 5 bases, and 18 bases lay in between. Germline CDR1 is SGHVS and CDR2 is FNYEAQ. CDR3 nucleotides: TGTGCCAGCAGCCCTATCTGGGGGAGTACAAATGAAAAACTGTTTTTT. It translates to CASSPIWGSTNEKLFF.

The rearrangement joins TRBV30 to TRBJ1-5, with a weak D call TRBD1 (6 bases). In germline, CDR1 is GTSNPN, CDR2 SVGIG (reference sequence). V lost 1 base, J lost 11 bases, and 12 bases lay in between. The length of the CDR3 is 12 residues. In nucleotides, the CDR3 is TGTGCCTGGAGTGAGGGGGATAGGTCCCAGCATTTT. It yields the protein CAWSEGDRSQHF. Looking up the rest from reference TRBV30 and TRBJ1-5 gives the full variable domain: SQTIHQWPATLVQPVGSPLSLECTVEGTSNPNLYWYRQAAGRGLQLLFYSVGIGQISSEVPQNLSASRPQDRQFILSSKKLLLSDSGFYLCAWSEGDRSQHFGDGTRLSIL.

The rearrangement uses TRBV6-4 and TRBJ2-1, with TRBD2 matching over 11 bases. The CDR3 totals 16 residues. Germline V lookup: CDR1 MRHNA, CDR2 SNTAGT. Trimming at V came to 4 bases and at J to 6 bases, leaving 8 bases not matched to a gene. CDR3 amino acids: CASSARGLAELNEQFF. The CDR3 coding sequence is TGTGCCAGCAGTGCGCGGGGACTAGCGGAGCTCAATGAGCAGTTCTTC.

Points on this clone: At one end, the junction sequence differs from germline, possibly due to a read error. This rearrangement joins TRBV7-7 to TRBJ2-2; D is perhaps TRBD1 (5 bases). The CDR3 totals 15 residues. Germline CDR1 is SSHAT and CDR2 is FNYEAQ (reference sequence). DNA of the CDR3: TGTGCTAGCAGCCAGACAGCCACTACGACCGGGGAGCTGTTTTTT. The encoded protein is CASSQTATTTGELFF.

This clone appeared once. The chain links TRBV7-9 to TRBJ2-7, with D maybe TRBD2 (5 bases). Germline CDR1 and CDR2: SEHNR and FQNEAQ (reference sequence). The CDR3 extends over 13 amino acids. Trimming took off 5 bases at V and 6 bases at J, with 14 bases between the two ends. The CDR3 spells CASSPEGCREQYF. The CDR3, as DNA: TGTGCCAGCAGCCCCGAGGGATGCCGCGAGCAGTACTTC.

The V and J genes are TRBV7-9 and TRBJ2-5; maybe TRBD1 (6 bases). Trimming shortened V by 2 bases and J by 11 bases, and 15 bases separated the two germline ends. This CDR3 is 13 amino acids long. Germline CDR1 reads SEHNR; CDR2 reads FQNEAQ (reference sequence). The CDR3: CASSLTGSPQQYF. CDR3 nucleotides: TGTGCCAGCAGCTTAACAGGGAGTCCCCAGCAGTACTTC.

The genes are TRBV28 and TRBJ1-4; TRBD1 matches 7 bases. Trimming cost V 6 bases and J 7 bases; bases outside gene matches: 11. Looked up from germline, CDR1 is MDHEN and CDR2 is SYDVKM. The CDR3 extends over 15 amino acids. This CDR3 is CASSAPGGEREKLFF. CDR3 DNA: TGTGCCAGCAGCGCCCCAGGGGGTGAACGTGAAAAACTGTTTTTT.

CDR3 in DNA: TGTGCCAGCTCACTAACCCCAGGGAACTTTTACGAGCAGTACTTC. Translated: CASSLTPGNFYEQYF. The chain couples TRBV18 to TRBJ2-7; TRBD1 is a possible D gene (5 bases). Deletions cut 4 bases from V and 4 bases from J, with 17 bases between. This CDR3 comprises 15 residues. Germline V CDR1 and CDR2: KGHSH, LQKENI.

This clone was seen only once. The chain couples TRBV10-1 to TRBJ2-5; TRBD2 agrees at 12 bases. CDR3 length: 16 amino acids. Looked up from germline, CDR1 is WNHNN and CDR2 is SYGVQD (reference sequence). V was clipped by 2 bases and J by 4 bases; unmatched bases: 5. The CDR3 here is CASSEILAGGLETQYF. The CDR3, as DNA: TGCGCCAGCAGTGAGATACTAGCGGGGGGTCTAGAGACCCAGTACTTC.

V is TRBV2 and J is TRBJ2-2; 7 bases match TRBD2. The ends lost 7 bases at V and 3 bases at J; junction bases unmatched: 5. CDR3 length: 14 amino acids. Germline CDR1 reads SNHLY; CDR2 reads FYNNEI. The CDR3 protein is CASNAGDYTGELFF. CDR3 DNA: TGTGCCAGCAACGCGGGAGATTACACCGGGGAGCTGTTTTTT.

The chain carries TRBV6-5 and TRBJ2-7, with 10 nucleotides matching TRBD2. The CDR3 covers 16 residues. V shed 4 bases and J 6 bases; nucleotides not matched to a gene: 12. Per the germline V gene, CDR1 is MNHEY and CDR2 is SVGAGI. Here the CDR3 reads CASSSLAGVIFGEQYF. For the CDR3, the DNA is TGTGCCAGCAGTTCGCTAGCGGGAGTGATTTTCGGCGAGCAGTACTTC.

This chain joins TRBV7-8 and TRBJ2-6; D gene unclear. Between the trimmed V and J ends, which lost 7 bases and 0 bases, there was a span of 10 bases. The germline gives CDR1 SGHVS, CDR2 FQNEAQ. This CDR3 contains 15 residues. CDR3 protein: CASMRVLSGANVLTF. The CDR3 bases are TGTGCCAGCATGCGAGTGCTCTCTGGGGCCAACGTCCTGACTTTC.

CDR3 nucleotides: TGTGCCAGCAGTAAAAGACAGTTAGGCACTGAAGCTTTCTTT. Its protein is CASSKRQLGTEAFF. The rearrangement joins TRBV28 to TRBJ1-1; tentatively, D is TRBD1 (5 bases). The CDR3 is 14 residues long. Germline V gene sequence: CDR1 MDHEN, CDR2 SYDVKM. Trimming cost V 5 bases and J 4 bases, with 14 bases left between them.

The J gene is TRBJ2-5, the V gene TRBV19, with 7 bases lining up with TRBD1. V was pared by 9 bases and J by 5 bases, with 6 bases of the junction left unmatched. This CDR3 is 12 amino acids long. Germline-derived CDR1 and CDR2 are LNHDA and SQIVND (reference sequence). The CDR3 nucleotides read TGTGCCAGCGCCCAACAGGGGGAGACCCAGTACTTC. This translates into CASAQQGETQYF.

The chain links TRBV5-1 to TRBJ2-7; 7 nucleotides agree with TRBD1. CDR1 SGHRS and CDR2 YFSETQ come from the germline V gene. The CDR3 totals 15 residues. Trimming removed 4 bases from V and 1 base from J; junction bases left unmatched: 8. The CDR3 region has the DNA TGCGCCAGCAGCCCGTGGTCGACAGGGTCCTACGAGCAGTACTTC. The encoded protein is CASSPWSTGSYEQYF.

CDR3 region: CASSLELAGGLYEQFF. The CDR3 DNA reads TGTGCCAGCAGCTTAGAACTAGCGGGGGGGCTCTATGAGCAGTTCTTC. This rearrangement joins TRBV7-2 to TRBJ2-1, with 13 bases matching TRBD2. Germline V CDR1 and CDR2: SGHTA, FQGNSA. Unmatched junction bases numbered 5, after V lost 1 base and J lost 8 bases. There are 16 residues in the CDR3.

V is TRBV29-1 and J is TRBJ1-1; a weak D match, TRBD1 (5 bases). The CDR3 spans 13 residues. V was trimmed by 0 bases and J by 4 bases, leaving 9 bases between them. Germline CDR1 is SQVTM and CDR2 is ANQGSEA. This CDR3 reads CSVEEGPGTEAFF. The CDR3 coding sequence is TGCAGCGTTGAAGAGGGGCCTGGCACTGAAGCTTTCTTT.

The chain uses TRBV6-1 and TRBJ1-2, with D possibly being TRBD1 (5 bases). The CDR3 extends over 15 amino acids. Trimming stripped 3 bases from V and 0 bases from J, with 11 bases between. Germline CDR1 is MNHNS and CDR2 is SASEGT. In nucleotides, the CDR3 is TGTGCCAGCAGTGAGTACGGGGGTCCTAACTATGGCTACACCTTC. Translating gives CASSEYGGPNYGYTF.

This clone appeared a few times. This chain joins TRBV19 and TRBJ2-1, with 10 bases that match TRBD2. In germline, CDR1 is LNHDA, CDR2 SQIVND (reference sequence). With 4 bases clipped from V and 7 bases from J, the junction kept 7 bases outside the gene matches. The CDR3 loop spans 15 amino acids. This CDR3 is CASSTEAGGVNEQFF. For the CDR3, the DNA is TGTGCCAGTAGTACTGAAGCGGGAGGGGTAAATGAGCAGTTCTTC.